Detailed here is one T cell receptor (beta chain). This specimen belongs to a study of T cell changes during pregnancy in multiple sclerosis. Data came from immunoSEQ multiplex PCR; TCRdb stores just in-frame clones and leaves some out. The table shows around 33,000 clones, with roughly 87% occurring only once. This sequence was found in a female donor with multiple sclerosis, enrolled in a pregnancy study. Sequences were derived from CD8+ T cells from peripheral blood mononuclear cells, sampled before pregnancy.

CDR3 region: CATSRDRGGVADTQYF. The CDR3 DNA reads as TGTGCCACCAGCAGAGATAGGGGGGGGGTGGCAGATACGCAGTATTTT. J is TRBJ2-3 and V is TRBV15; maybe TRBD2 (7 bases). The CDR3 length is 16 residues. CDR1 is LNHNV and CDR2 is YYDKDF in the germline V gene (reference sequence). The V gene lost 0 bases and the J gene lost 4 bases, with 14 bases spanning the gap.